The present T cell receptor beta chain was sequenced within a study of T cells in Graves' hyperthyroidism and ophthalmopathy. General study points: By a 13 V-J model, ophthalmopathy was set apart from stable hyperthyroidism. The model predicted ophthalmopathy a median 6.5 months before onset.

This clonotype was recorded many times. Its antigen is still unknown. The source material, RNA transcripts, was used to amplify TCR beta CDR3 regions. The HTBI primer set served for first-round RT-PCR of the TCR CDR3. TCRdb re-analysed the multiplex PCR reads in MiXCR, keeping a single row per CDR3 protein. The repertoire includes hundreds of thousands of distinct CDR3 sequences, over 12% of them detected once, and 3.5% to 4.5% sits in the top ten. Exclusion of a patient resulted from uncontrolled infection, other autoimmune disease, pregnancy or lactation. On the basis of clinical symptoms, serum thyroxine and TRAb, thyroid ultrasound and orbital computed tomography, diagnoses were made. Germline CDR1 SGHTA, CDR2 FQGTGA. The CDR3 is made up of 14 amino acids. V lost 4 bases and J lost 7, with 13 bases in between.

The specimen was blood. V gene TRBV7-3 combines with J gene TRBJ2-2, with D maybe TRBD2 (6 bases). The source of this sequence is a woman in her thirties or forties with Graves' ophthalmopathy. CDR3 amino acids: CASSSYATSGELFF. The CDR3 coding sequence is TGTGCCAGCAGCTCATACGCGACTAGCGGGGAGCTGTTTTTT.